This section outlines one TCR beta chain sequence together with its context. These data belong to a study of OX40 agonist ivuxolimab in advanced cancers. Generated by immunoSEQ multiplex PCR, the TCRdb table keeps only in-frame clones and is missing some. The profile shows 15,000 to 20,000 clones, about four fifths of them singletons. Germline V CDR1 and CDR2: LNHDA, SQIVND (reference sequence). The CDR3 has 13 amino acids. Trimming removed 3 bases at V and 0 bases at J, with 6 bases between. The chain joins TRBV19 to TRBJ2-7; D is unclear. The source of this sequence is an adult with an advanced solid tumor such as melanoma, head and neck, liver or kidney cancer. Sequenced here: CD4+ or CD8+ T cells sorted from blood, sampled in a trial of the OX40 agonist ivuxolimab. The CDR3, as DNA: TGTGCCAGTAGTATGGGAAGCTCCTACGAGCAGTACTTC. It is translated as CASSMGSSYEQYF.